Listed here are 17 T cell receptor beta chains from one sample, sequenced in a study of T-cell reconstitution after alpha-beta-depleted transplantation in children. Unique molecular identifiers were incorporated when the TCRbeta library was constructed. MiXCR, applied by TCRdb to the PCR reads, yields one record per CDR3 protein. There are a few hundred thousand distinct CDR3 sequences in the sample; approximately 30% occur only once, and 30% to 45% lies in the top ten. The sequencing used PBMCs, collected before TCRalphabeta/CD19-depleted stem cell transplant. These receptors were obtained from a boy under two years old with Wiskott-Aldrich syndrome, due to receive a stem cell transplant.

In its sample, this clonotype was seen many times. The chain employs TRBV5-1 and TRBJ2-7; 9 nucleotides align to TRBD1. J gave up 2 bases and V 4 bases, and 4 bases lay outside the gene matches. The germline V gene encodes CDR1 SGHRS and CDR2 YFSETQ. CDR3 length: 14 amino acids. CDR3 residues: CASSGRDRAYEQYF. The CDR3 DNA sequence: TGCGCCAGCAGCGGCCGGGACAGGGCCTACGAGCAGTACTTC. Together with reference TRBV5-1 and TRBJ2-7, the CDR3 gives the full variable domain: KAGVTQTPRYLIKTRGQQVTLSCSPISGHRSVSWYQQTPGQGLQFLFEYFSETQRNKGNFPGRFSGRQFSNSRSEMNVSTLELGDSALYLCASSGRDRAYEQYFGPGTRLTVT.

This clonotype came up a few times. This sequence joins TRBV29-1 and TRBJ2-1; D may match TRBD1 or TRBD2 (6 bases each). CDR3 length: 14 amino acids. Per the germline V gene, CDR1 is SQVTM and CDR2 is ANQGSEA. Trimming cost V 7 bases and J 3 bases, with 16 bases left between them. This CDR3 is CSAQGGRLYNEQFF. Here the CDR3 DNA reads TGCAGCGCCCAAGGGGGGCGCCTCTACAATGAGCAGTTCTTC.

This clonotype was seen a handful of times. The chain carries TRBV20-1 and TRBJ2-5; no definite D call. CDR1 is DFQATT and CDR2 is SNEGSKA in the germline V gene (reference sequence). This CDR3 comprises 16 residues. The V gene lost 0 bases and the J gene lost 6 bases, with 20 bases spanning the gap. In DNA form, the CDR3 reads TGCAGTGCTAGAGATTTACGGATGAATTCACTGAAGACCCAGTACTTC. Translation gives CSARDLRMNSLKTQYF.

The V call is TRBV24-1, the J call TRBJ2-2; 7 positions agree with TRBD2. The germline V gene has CDR1 KGHDR and CDR2 SFDVKD. The CDR3 has 16 residues. V shed 3 bases and J 3 bases; nucleotides not matched to a gene: 6. CDR3 residues: CATSDPTSAYTGELFF. CDR3 in DNA: TGTGCCACCAGTGATCCCACTAGCGCCTACACCGGGGAGCTGTTTTTT.

This clonotype has more than one count but fewer than ten. The chain recombines TRBV7-2 with TRBJ1-1, with D tentatively TRBD1 (5 bases). Trimming took off 5 bases at V and 6 bases at J, with 16 bases between the two ends. Germline V gene lookup returns CDR1 SGHTA and CDR2 FQGNSA. This CDR3 has 14 amino acids. The CDR3 spells CASSRRLGTPEAFF. DNA for the CDR3: TGTGCCAGCAGCCGACGTCTCGGGACCCCTGAAGCTTTCTTT.

This clonotype was recorded at least ten times. This chain joins TRBV10-3 and TRBJ1-2; D is unresolved. The CDR3 totals 14 residues. V was clipped by 5 bases and J by 7 bases, with 17 bases between them. CDR1 ENHRY and CDR2 SYGVKD come from the germline V gene. CDR3 protein: CAISPRLGDGGYTF. CDR3 bases: TGTGCCATCAGTCCCAGGCTTGGGGATGGTGGCTACACCTTC.

The J gene is TRBJ2-7, the V gene TRBV10-2, with 9 bases matching TRBD2. This CDR3 spans 15 amino acids. CDR1 WSHSY and CDR2 SAAADI come from the germline V gene. The V and J ends lost 4 bases and 4 bases, in that order; junction bases with no gene match: 8. The DNA for the CDR3 is TGCGCCAGCAGTGGTGGTAGCGGGAGTGTTTACGAGCAGTACTTC. Translating gives CASSGGSGSVYEQYF.

This clonotype was counted between two and nine times. The V gene is TRBV7-7, the J gene TRBJ2-5, with 11 nucleotides matching TRBD1. V lost 8 bases to trimming and J lost 2 bases; unmatched junction nucleotides: 7. CDR3 length: 15 amino acids. Germline lookup yields CDR1 SSHAT and CDR2 FNYEAQ (reference sequence). This CDR3 is CASPGDRGKQETQYF. In DNA, the CDR3 is TGTGCCAGCCCCGGGGACAGGGGGAAGCAAGAGACCCAGTACTTC.

This clonotype was detected only a few times. The chain recombines TRBV12-3 or TRBV12-4 with TRBJ2-7; 9 bases are a match to TRBD1. V gave up 4 bases and J gave up 7 bases; unmatched junction bases: 11. The CDR3 spans 15 residues. DNA for the CDR3: TGTGCCAGCAGTTCACAGGGGGCTGGTTTCTGGGAGCAGTACTTC. It codes for CASSSQGAGFWEQYF.

This clonotype was detected only a few times. V usage is TRBV27 and J usage is TRBJ1-5; the D gene is possibly TRBD1 (6 bases). This CDR3 is 13 amino acids long. Germline V CDR1 and CDR2: MNHEY, SMNVEV (reference sequence). Trimming removed 4 bases at V and 6 bases at J, with 10 bases between. The CDR3 region is CASSYREGQPQHF. For the CDR3, the DNA is TGTGCCAGCAGTTACAGGGAAGGTCAGCCCCAGCATTTT.

This clonotype was counted only a few times. V gene TRBV5-1 combines with J gene TRBJ1-4; D ambiguous. The length of the CDR3 is 17 residues. With 1 base removed from V and 0 bases from J, the gap between germline ends came to 13 bases. CDR1 is SGHRS, CDR2 YFSETQ, per germline. The chain's CDR3 is CASSLRPQPATNEKLFF. The CDR3 bases are TGCGCCAGCAGCTTGCGGCCGCAACCGGCAACTAATGAAAAACTGTTTTTT.

J is TRBJ1-1 and V is TRBV27, with D possibly TRBD1 on 5 matching bases. CDR3 size: 13 residues. Germline CDR1 reads MNHEY; CDR2 reads SMNVEV (reference sequence). V gave up 5 bases and J gave up 9 bases, with 16 bases separating them. The CDR3 here is CASSPSPGGKAFF. Here the CDR3 DNA reads TGTGCCAGCAGTCCCAGTCCGGGGGGGAAAGCTTTCTTT.

This clonotype occurred a few times. The chain couples TRBV4-1 to TRBJ2-2, with D possibly TRBD2 on 6 matching bases. CDR1 MGHRA and CDR2 YSYEKL come from the germline V gene. The CDR3 spans 16 residues. Trimming stripped 0 bases from V and 4 bases from J, with 12 bases between. In DNA, the CDR3 is TGCGCCAGCAGCCAAGAGCGGGGACTGGTCACCGGGGAGCTGTTTTTT. Its translation is CASSQERGLVTGELFF.

The chain couples TRBV27 to TRBJ2-1; 11 nucleotides line up with TRBD2. CDR3 length: 14 residues. Germline-derived CDR1 and CDR2 are MNHEY and SMNVEV (reference sequence). The trim removed 6 bases at V and 7 bases at J, leaving 5 bases unmatched. In nucleotides, the CDR3 is TGTGCCAGCAGGGATAGCGGGAGGGAGAATGAGCAGTTCTTC. The encoded protein is CASRDSGRENEQFF.

This rearrangement joins TRBV2 to TRBJ2-5; D is perhaps TRBD1 (6 bases). Germline V lookup: CDR1 SNHLY, CDR2 FYNNEI. V lost 6 bases and J lost 3, with 17 bases in between. The CDR3 sequence is 15 residues long. CDR3 bases: TGTGCCAGCAGGGGATTACAGGGAGTTGAAGAGACCCAGTACTTC. Residues: CASRGLQGVEETQYF.

This chain joins TRBV2 and TRBJ2-7; a possible D gene is TRBD1 (6 bases). CDR1 and CDR2 (germline): SNHLY, FYNNEI. Trimming removed 6 bases at V and 3 bases at J, with 12 bases between. The CDR3 is 13 residues long. CDR3 nucleotide sequence: TGTGCCAGCAGATACGGGACATTCTACGAGCAGTACTTC. This gives the protein CASRYGTFYEQYF.

The chain employs TRBV27 and TRBJ1-5; 9 nucleotides match TRBD1. Trimming took 9 bases from V and 7 from J; bases not matched to a gene: 4. The CDR3 extends over 12 amino acids. Germline V gives CDR1 MNHEY, CDR2 SMNVEV (reference sequence). The CDR3, as DNA: TGTGCCAGGGACAGGGGAAGCCAGCCCCAGCATTTT. It yields the protein CARDRGSQPQHF.